This T cell receptor beta chain is from a study of blood T cells in healthy people across ages. Study-level results: Getting older went along with TCR beta diversity per million T cells dropping roughly linearly. Unsorted PBMC input precluded a conclusive naive versus antigen-experienced comparison.

This clonotype showed up just a few times. Its matching antigen is unknown. The CDR3 consists of 17 residues. V lost 1 base, J lost 4 bases, and 17 bases lay in between. Germline V gives CDR1 LGHNA, CDR2 YSLEER. A second roughly 7 to 12 cycle PCR used barcoded and J-beta primers. TCRdb re-called the 5' RACE reads with MiXCR, one entry per CDR3 protein. The data contain 1.8 million or so distinct CDR3 sequences, roughly two fifths of them singletons. The TCR originated in a human donor in good health. J is TRBJ2-1 and V is TRBV4-3; TRBD1 or TRBD2 may be the D gene (6 bases each). Sequencing was carried out using blood. The CDR3: CASSQGQGRGLYNEQFF. For the CDR3, the DNA is TGCGCCAGCAGCCAAGGTCAGGGGCGGGGTCTGTACAATGAGCAGTTCTTC.